This T cell receptor beta chain was found in a study of cytomegalovirus exposure and HLA in healthy donors. The CDR3 length is 15 residues. From germline, CDR1 is SGHNT and CDR2 YYREEE (reference sequence). Trimming removed 0 bases from V and 5 bases from J, with 14 bases in between. Study results and caveats: Some public TCRs appeared in many individuals, while most sequences were rare. Association of 17,000 or so TCR beta sequences with HLA alleles was found at 0.05 false discovery rate in a later analysis. Highly shared sequence variants in one cluster were likely a sequencing artifact.

Primers for the PCR totalled 60 Vbeta and 13 Jbeta. Sequencing was performed with immunoSEQ multiplex PCR; in TCRdb, only in-frame clones are kept and a portion is missing. The table shows fewer than 250,000 clones, with about 82% occurring only once. Note on this clone: The antigen is not known.

The sample comprised PBMCs. The TCR originated in a man under 40 in good health and CMV-seronegative. The chain couples TRBV5-4 to TRBJ1-1; D may be TRBD1 (6 bases). CDR3 loop: CASSLATGLSTEAFF. In nucleotides, the CDR3 is TGTGCCAGCAGCTTGGCCACAGGGTTGTCAACTGAAGCTTTCTTT.